This T cell receptor (beta chain) appears in the sequencing data of a study of a mutant IDH1 vaccine in newly diagnosed glioma. Described time point: week 5, during vaccination. The vaccine gave 300 ug of a 20-mer mutant IDH1 peptide subcutaneously per dose. Profiling relied on immunoSEQ multiplex PCR, and the TCRdb table lists in-frame clones only, not all of them. The data show some 51,000 clones, roughly 78% seen once. This clone showed up just a few times. Its antigen is not identified. The CDR3 covers 13 residues. V lost 4 bases and J 6 bases, leaving 11 bases between the germline ends. The germline V gene has CDR1 KGHSH and CDR2 LQKENI.

The rearrangement uses TRBV18 and TRBJ2-3, with D maybe TRBD2 (6 bases). This receptor was identified in a man aged 50 to 59 with glioma. The material was PBMCs, obtained from a glioma patient whose treatment included an IDH1 peptide vaccine. The CDR3: CASSLPGVDTQYF. The CDR3 nucleotides are TGTGCCAGCTCACTACCGGGGGTGGATACGCAGTATTTT.